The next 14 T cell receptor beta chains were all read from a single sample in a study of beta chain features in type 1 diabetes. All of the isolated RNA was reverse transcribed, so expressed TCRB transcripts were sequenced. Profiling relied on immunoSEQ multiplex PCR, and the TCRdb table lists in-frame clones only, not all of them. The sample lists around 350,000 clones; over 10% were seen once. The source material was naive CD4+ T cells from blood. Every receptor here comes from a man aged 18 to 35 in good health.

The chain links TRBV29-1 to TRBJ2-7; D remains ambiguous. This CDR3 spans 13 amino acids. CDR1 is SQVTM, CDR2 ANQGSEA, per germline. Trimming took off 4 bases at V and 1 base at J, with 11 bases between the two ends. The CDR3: CSVASRMSYEQYF. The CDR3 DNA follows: TGCAGCGTTGCGTCCAGGATGTCCTACGAGCAGTACTTC.

Here the CDR3 DNA reads TGTGCCTGGAGTTCGGGACTTCGAACTGAAGCTTTCTTT. It specifies CAWSSGLRTEAFF. The rearrangement joins TRBV30 to TRBJ1-1; a possible D gene is TRBD1 (5 bases). Germline CDR1 reads GTSNPN; CDR2 reads SVGIG (reference sequence). V was cut by 2 bases and J by 5 bases, with 12 bases left in between. The CDR3 covers 13 residues.

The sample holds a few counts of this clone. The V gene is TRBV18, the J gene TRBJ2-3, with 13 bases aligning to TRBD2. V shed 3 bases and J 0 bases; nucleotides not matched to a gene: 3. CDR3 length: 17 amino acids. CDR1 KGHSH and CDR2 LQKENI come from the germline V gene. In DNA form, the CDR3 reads TGTGCCAGCTCACCGACTAGCGGGGGGACTAGCACAGATACGCAGTATTTT. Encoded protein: CASSPTSGGTSTDTQYF.

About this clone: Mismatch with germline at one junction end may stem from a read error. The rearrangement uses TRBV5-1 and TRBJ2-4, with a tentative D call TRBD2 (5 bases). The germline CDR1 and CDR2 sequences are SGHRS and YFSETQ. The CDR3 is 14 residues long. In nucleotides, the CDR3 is TGCGCCAGCAGCTTGGGGGGAGCCGAAAACATTCAGTACTTC. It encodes CASSLGGAENIQYF. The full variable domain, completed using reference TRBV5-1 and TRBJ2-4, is KAGVTQTPRYLIKTRGQQVTLSCSPISGHRSVSWYQQTPGQGLQFLFEYFSETQRNKGNFPGRFSGRQFSNSRSEMNVSTLELGDSALYLCASSLGGAENIQYFGAGTRLSVL.

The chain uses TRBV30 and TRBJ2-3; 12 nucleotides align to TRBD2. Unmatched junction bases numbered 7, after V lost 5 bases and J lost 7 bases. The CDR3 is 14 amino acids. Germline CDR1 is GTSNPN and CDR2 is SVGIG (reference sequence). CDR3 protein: CAWLLAGGLNTQYF. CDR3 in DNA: TGTGCCTGGCTTCTAGCGGGGGGGCTAAATACGCAGTATTTT.

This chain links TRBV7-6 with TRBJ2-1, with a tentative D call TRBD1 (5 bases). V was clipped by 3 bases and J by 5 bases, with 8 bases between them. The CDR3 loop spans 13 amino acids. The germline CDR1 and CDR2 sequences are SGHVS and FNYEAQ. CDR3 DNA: TGTGCCAGCAGCTTCGACAGAAACAATGAGCAGTTCTTC. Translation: CASSFDRNNEQFF.

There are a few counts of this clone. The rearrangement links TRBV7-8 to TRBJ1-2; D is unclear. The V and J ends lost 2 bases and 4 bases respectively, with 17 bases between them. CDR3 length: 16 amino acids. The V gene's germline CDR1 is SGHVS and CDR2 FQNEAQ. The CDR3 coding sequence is TGTGCCAGCAGCTTACTCCCCTCCAGGATCCCCTATGGCTACACCTTC. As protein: CASSLLPSRIPYGYTF.

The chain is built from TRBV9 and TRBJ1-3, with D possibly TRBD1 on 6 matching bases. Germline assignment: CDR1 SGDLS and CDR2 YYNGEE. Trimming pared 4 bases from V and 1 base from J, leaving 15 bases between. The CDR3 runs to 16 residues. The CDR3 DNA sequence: TGTGCCAGCAGCCCGACACTACAGGGATCTGGAAACACCATATATTTT. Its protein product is CASSPTLQGSGNTIYF.

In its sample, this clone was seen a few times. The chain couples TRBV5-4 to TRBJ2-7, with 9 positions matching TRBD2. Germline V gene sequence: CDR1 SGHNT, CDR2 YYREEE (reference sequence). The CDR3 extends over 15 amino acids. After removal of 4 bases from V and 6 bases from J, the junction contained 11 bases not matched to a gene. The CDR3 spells CASSTRVSGRGEQYF. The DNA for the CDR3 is TGTGCCAGCAGCACCCGGGTTAGCGGGAGAGGCGAGCAGTACTTC. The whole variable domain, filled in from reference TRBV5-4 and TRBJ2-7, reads ETGVTQSPTHLIKTRGQQVTLRCSSQSGHNTVSWYQQALGQGPQFIFQYYREEENGRGNFPPRFSGLQFPNYSSELNVNALELDDSALYLCASSTRVSGRGEQYFGPGTRLTVT.

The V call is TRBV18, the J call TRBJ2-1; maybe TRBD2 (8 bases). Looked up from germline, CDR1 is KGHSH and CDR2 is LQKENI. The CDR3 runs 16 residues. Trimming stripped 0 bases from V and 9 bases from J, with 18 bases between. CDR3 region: CASSPPGTAGVSEQFF. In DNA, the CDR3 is TGTGCCAGCTCACCACCAGGGACAGCGGGGGTTAGTGAGCAGTTCTTC.

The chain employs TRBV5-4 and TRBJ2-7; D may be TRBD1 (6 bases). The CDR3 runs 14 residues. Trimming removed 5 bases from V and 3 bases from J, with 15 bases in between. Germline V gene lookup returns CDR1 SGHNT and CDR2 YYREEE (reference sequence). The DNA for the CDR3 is TGTGCCAGCAGGAACCAAACAGGGAACTACGAGCAGTACTTC. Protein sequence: CASRNQTGNYEQYF.

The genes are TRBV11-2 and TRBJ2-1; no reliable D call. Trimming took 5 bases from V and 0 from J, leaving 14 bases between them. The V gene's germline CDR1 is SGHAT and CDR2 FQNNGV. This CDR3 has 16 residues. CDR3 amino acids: CASSSNAVNSYNEQFF. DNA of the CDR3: TGTGCCAGCAGCAGTAATGCGGTTAACTCCTACAATGAGCAGTTCTTC.

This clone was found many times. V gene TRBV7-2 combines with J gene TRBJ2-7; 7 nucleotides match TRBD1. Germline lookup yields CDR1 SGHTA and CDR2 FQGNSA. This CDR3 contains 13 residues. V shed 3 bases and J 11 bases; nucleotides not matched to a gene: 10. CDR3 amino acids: CASSFNRDREKYF. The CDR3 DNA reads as TGTGCCAGCAGCTTCAACCGTGACAGGGAGAAGTACTTC.

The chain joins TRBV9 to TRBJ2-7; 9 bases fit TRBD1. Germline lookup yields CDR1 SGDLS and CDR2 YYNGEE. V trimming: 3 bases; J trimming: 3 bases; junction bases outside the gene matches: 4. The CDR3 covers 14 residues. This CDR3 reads CASSEGQGIYEQYF. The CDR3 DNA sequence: TGTGCCAGCAGCGAAGGACAGGGGATCTACGAGCAGTACTTC.